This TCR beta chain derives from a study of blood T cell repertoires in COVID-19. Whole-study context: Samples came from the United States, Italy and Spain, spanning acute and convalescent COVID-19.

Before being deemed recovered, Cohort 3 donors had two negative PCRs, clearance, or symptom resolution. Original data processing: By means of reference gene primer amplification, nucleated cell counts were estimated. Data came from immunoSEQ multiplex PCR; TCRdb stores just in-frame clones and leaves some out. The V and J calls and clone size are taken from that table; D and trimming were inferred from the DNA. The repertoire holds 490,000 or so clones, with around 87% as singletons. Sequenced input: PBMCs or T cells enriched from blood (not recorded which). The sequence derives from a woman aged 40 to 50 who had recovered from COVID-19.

The CDR3 DNA is TGTGCCAGCAGACAGGGGGTTTCAGGGGCCAACGTCCTGACTTTC. It codes for CASRQGVSGANVLTF. The J gene is TRBJ2-6, the V gene TRBV5-4, with TRBD1 matching over 8 bases. V shed 5 bases, J shed 4 bases, and the junction held 5 bases outside the gene matches. Germline V gene data show CDR1 as SGHNT and CDR2 as YYREEE (reference sequence). The CDR3 sequence is 15 residues long.